This T cell receptor (beta chain) was sequenced for a study of spatial heterogeneity in lung cancer. Across the whole study: Fewer alpha-chain than beta-chain sequences were consistently detected. Overall study findings and caveats: It was found that expanded intratumoral alpha and beta TCR counts tracked tumor mutation counts.

MiXCR, run by TCRdb on the 5' RACE reads, gives a single entry per CDR3 protein. The data show 100,000 to 110,000 distinct CDR3 sequences, 3.5% to 5% seen once. Time point of the sample: sample taken at primary tumor resection. The donor population consisted of some 70 patients with untreated, early-stage non-small cell lung cancer. V lost 1 base and J 6 bases, leaving 16 bases between the germline ends. Germline V gene lookup returns CDR1 LGHDT and CDR2 YNNKEL (reference sequence). The CDR3 sequence is 16 residues long. A remark on this clonotype: As yet, its antigen is unknown.

This sequence joins TRBV3-1 and TRBJ2-1, with D possibly matching TRBD1 (6 bases). The material was lung tumor tissue, obtained at surgery. This clonotype was obtained from a male donor with early-stage non-small cell lung cancer. The CDR3 DNA sequence: TGTGCCAGCAGCCAAGTACCCGGACAGATCCCCAATGAGCAGTTCTTC. This encodes CASSQVPGQIPNEQFF.